Listed below are T cell receptor beta chains from one sample, sequenced in a study of T cells in localized non-small cell lung cancer. Using immunoSEQ multiplex PCR, the repertoire was profiled, and TCRdb retains in-frame clones only, with some absent. The sample has about 40,000 clones; around nine tenths are singletons. Sequenced material: peripheral blood, taken before any cancer treatment. The source is a man aged 18 to 50 with stage I lung adenocarcinoma. Each CDR3 is given with its conserved first and last residue. Fields, in order: CDR3 DNA, CDR3 protein, CDR3 length, V gene, J gene, D gene, clone size. D genes are given only for firm matches. Where a row states a size, it is once, few, many or the class of an expanded clone; other rows omit it.

TGTGCCAGCAGCCCGGGGGGCGGCGGTCAGCCCCAGCATTTT	CASSPGGGGQPQHF	14	TRBV28	TRBJ1-5	-	-
TGTGCCTGGAGTGTGGTCGGGGGTGGAGGCTACACCTTC	CAWSVVGGGGYTF	13	TRBV30	TRBJ1-2	-	-
TGTGCCAGCAGTGAACAGGGGAAGGCGGACAAGGAACCGGGCTACACCTTC	CASSEQGKADKEPGYTF	17	TRBV25-1	TRBJ1-2	-	-
TGCGCCAGCAGCCAAGCCCCGACCCTAACAGGGGCAGATACGCAGTATTTT	CASSQAPTLTGADTQYF	17	TRBV4-3	TRBJ2-3	TRBD1	-
TGCGCCAGCAGCGAAAACACCGGGGAGCTGTTTTTT	CASSENTGELFF	12	TRBV5-1	TRBJ2-2	-	-
TGTGCCAGCTCCCCCGAGGGTGGCGGCTACACCTTC	CASSPEGGGYTF	12	TRBV2	TRBJ1-2	-	-
TGTGCCGGTTCCCGGGACAGGGCCCACTATGGCTACACCTTC	CAGSRDRAHYGYTF	14	TRBV30	TRBJ1-2	TRBD1	-
TGTGCCAGCAGCTCCCCCGCGGGGGGATCCGTTGAGCAGTTCTTC	CASSSPAGGSVEQFF	15	TRBV7-9	TRBJ2-1	TRBD2	-
TGTGCCAGTAAACTCAGTTTCTCTGGGGCCAACGTCCTGACTTTC	CASKLSFSGANVLTF	15	TRBV19	TRBJ2-6	-	-
TGTGCCAGCTCACCGGCGGGGACAGGGGGCGGCTACACCTTC	CASSPAGTGGGYTF	14	TRBV18	TRBJ1-2	TRBD1	-
TGCGCCAGCAGCCAAGATCTAGCGGGGGGCCTCACCGGGGAGCTGTTTTTT	CASSQDLAGGLTGELFF	17	TRBV4-3	TRBJ2-2	TRBD2	few
TGTGCCAGCTCACTATCCCGGAACTCGGGGAACACTGAAGCTTTCTTT	CASSLSRNSGNTEAFF	16	TRBV18	TRBJ1-1	-	-
TGCAGCGTTGACGGTTTGACAGGTAAAACCTACAATGAGCAGTTCTTC	CSVDGLTGKTYNEQFF	16	TRBV29-1	TRBJ2-1	-	-
TGTGCCAGCAGTGCCGGGCCCCTGAATGCTTTCTTT	CASSAGPLNAFF	12	TRBV6-1	TRBJ1-1	-	-
TGTGCCAGCAACCTAGCGGGAGTAACCTACGAGCAGTACTTC	CASNLAGVTYEQYF	14	TRBV7-9	TRBJ2-7	TRBD2	-
TGTGCCAGCAGCCCTGGGCAGCCCAGAGAATATGGCTACACCTTC	CASSPGQPREYGYTF	15	TRBV7-9	TRBJ1-2	-	-
TGTGCCATCAGTGAGTCGACCCCCGTCAGGGGCTACACCTTC	CAISESTPVRGYTF	14	TRBV10-3	TRBJ1-2	-	few
TGTGCCAGCAGCTTAGATTCGACAGGCCCGAACACTGAAGCTTTCTTT	CASSLDSTGPNTEAFF	16	TRBV11-3	TRBJ1-1	-	-
TGTGCCTGGAGTGTTGGGGTAGGCTATGGCTACACCTTC	CAWSVGVGYGYTF	13	TRBV30	TRBJ1-2	-	-
TGTGCCAGTAGTTTACCCTCAAGGGGGCGCGACGTTTACAATGAGCAGTTCTTC	CASSLPSRGRDVYNEQFF	18	TRBV19	TRBJ2-1	TRBD1	-
TGCGCCAGCAGCCGATCTACAGGGGAGAATGAAAAACTGTTTTTT	CASSRSTGENEKLFF	15	TRBV4-1	TRBJ1-4	TRBD1	-
TGTGCCAGCAGCCTATCAAGTGCCGGGGAGCTGTTTTTT	CASSLSSAGELFF	13	TRBV4-2	TRBJ2-2	-	-
TGCGCCAGCAGCCCTTGGACAAGTAATGAAAAACTGTTTTTT	CASSPWTSNEKLFF	14	TRBV4-3	TRBJ1-4	-	-